This T cell receptor beta chain was recorded in a study of cytomegalovirus exposure and HLA in healthy donors. For the study at large: In a later analysis, the 100 to 150 validation repertoires were reported to have used the same platform as the roughly 600 first-cohort repertoires. Study-wide results and caveats: Cytomegalovirus-associated TCR beta chains were listed, numbering some 170. Many donors shared some public TCRs, even though most TCR sequences were rare. It was reported that the classifier diagnosed cytomegalovirus status with high specificity and sensitivity in both the original and validation cohorts.

A remark on this clone: The antigen is not known.

Sequencing used immunoSEQ multiplex PCR; TCRdb keeps in-frame clones, though not all of them. This sample has 110,000 to 150,000 clones, with 94% found just once. The sequence was collected from a man between 18 and 29 years old in good health and CMV-seropositive. Sequencing input: PBMCs.

The CDR3: CASRTRDRVYRQPQHF. In DNA form, the CDR3 reads TGTGCCAGCAGAACCCGGGACAGGGTATACCGGCAGCCCCAGCATTTT. V and J are TRBV28 and TRBJ1-5, with TRBD1 identical over 9 bases. The CDR3 runs 16 residues. The V segment lost 6 bases and the J segment 7 bases; nucleotides outside the gene matches: 13. Germline lookup yields CDR1 MDHEN and CDR2 SYDVKM. Filled out from reference TRBV28 and TRBJ1-5, the complete variable domain reads DVKVTQSSRYLVKRTGEKVFLECVQDMDHENMFWYRQDPGLGLRLIYFSYDVKMKEKGDIPEGYSVSREKKERFSLILESASTNQTSMYLCASRTRDRVYRQPQHFGDGTRLSIL.